This TCR beta chain stems from a study of graft-versus-host responses after intestinal transplantation. Using immunoSEQ multiplex PCR, the repertoire was profiled, and TCRdb retains in-frame clones only, with some absent. The sample holds about 89,000 clones, around 93% seen once. Germline assignment: CDR1 MGHRA and CDR2 YSYEKL. Trimming removed 2 bases from V and 2 bases from J, with 10 bases in between. The CDR3 contains 14 residues. Concerning this clone itself: Its antigen is unidentified.

The input for sequencing was unstimulated CD8+ T cells sorted from spleen or lymph node cells, taken before intestinal transplant. This chain connects TRBV4-1 to TRBJ2-7, with a tentative D call TRBD1 (6 bases). The TCR originated in a human donor who received an intestinal transplant. The DNA for the CDR3 is TGCGCCAGCAGCCAATCAGGGGTGGCCTACGAGCAGTACTTC. It is translated as CASSQSGVAYEQYF.